This T cell receptor beta chain was documented in a study of CD8+ T cells in alopecia areata (dated 2018 in TCRdb). For the study in its entirety: In both human patients and the C3H/HeJ mouse model, the study applied high-throughput TCRbeta sequencing to look at T cell clonal expansion in alopecia areata. Clonality in the scalp was compared among normal scalp (n=4), patchy alopecia areata scalp (n=8), and alopecia totalis/universalis scalp (n=8). Human TCRbeta sequencing covered scalp tissue and sorted CD4+ and CD8+ peripheral blood T cells from patchy and totalis/universalis alopecia areata patients and healthy controls. The RNA source kit depended on sample type: the PAXgene miRNA kit for fixed scalp, the miRNeasy kit for PBMCs, and the RNeasy kit for mouse skin. TCRbeta CDR3 regions were amplified by immunoSEQ multiplex PCR with 35 Vbeta forward and 13 Jbeta reverse primers. Overall results and qualifications from the work: Resident alphabeta T cells in normal human skin are also sequenced, complicating scalp TCR repertoire analysis, unlike mouse skin dominated by gammadelta T cells. Shared TCR sequences between patients were less evident than in mice, which may be partly attributable to HLA diversity in the patient population. Higher clonality and more expanded CD8+ clones were observed in lesional scalp than in normal scalp, particularly in alopecia totalis/universalis, a finding suggestive of antigenic drive.

The CDR3 contains 19 residues, cysteine and phenylalanine counted. CDR3 DNA is the only sequence kept; it has 57 bases, read in frame from the first base. CDR1 and CDR2 are read off the germline V gene (reference sequence) as PRHDT and FYEKMQ. V and J are trimmed by 6 bases and 6 bases, and the gene matches miss 20 bases of the junction. Library preparation was by the immunoSEQ multiplex PCR assay. To provide template for TCR sequencing, every sample had RNA extracted and reverse transcribed into cDNA. First-strand cDNA was synthesized with SuperScript III using a 2:1 mix of oligo-dT and random hexamers. Amplification bias was assessed with a synthetic immune receptor repertoire, and residual bias was removed computationally. In the paper's pipeline: Raw reads were preprocessed for error removal, and CDR3 was defined according to IMGT conventions as running from the conserved cysteine to phenylalanine. To get clonality, Shannon entropy was normalized by log2 of the number of productive unique TCRs and the result was subtracted from 1. CD4 or CD8 identity of scalp clones was inferred by cross-referencing scalp TCRbeta sequences with sorted blood CD4 and CD8 repertoires. TCRdb stores this immuneACCESS table with in-frame sequences only. Part of the clones is absent; in the studies checked, under half of the shortfall reflects unresolved V genes, and no reason is known for the rest. V, J and clone size reflect that table, while D and trimming were determined from the DNA. Recorded for this sample are some 110,000 clones; roughly 69% of them occurred a single time. In total, the top ten clones hold around 2.7% of the sample.

As concerns this clone: There is no known antigen for this receptor. No base quality information exists; no much larger clone differs at one position.

PBMCs were separated by density centrifugation and stained for CD3, CD4 and CD8, after which CD4+ and CD8+ T cells were sorted on a FACSAria. Unaffected controls provided scalp biopsies and blood samples. This receptor was obtained from a human donor in good health. Sequenced material: CD4+ T cells sorted from blood. The receptor chain draws on TRBV13 and TRBJ1-5, with 10 middle bases fitting TRBD1. The nucleotide sequence is TGTGCCAGCAGTTCAGGTGGGGTTATCGGACAGGGGGACGGTCAGCCCCAGCATTTT. It codes for CASSSGGVIGQGDGQPQHF.